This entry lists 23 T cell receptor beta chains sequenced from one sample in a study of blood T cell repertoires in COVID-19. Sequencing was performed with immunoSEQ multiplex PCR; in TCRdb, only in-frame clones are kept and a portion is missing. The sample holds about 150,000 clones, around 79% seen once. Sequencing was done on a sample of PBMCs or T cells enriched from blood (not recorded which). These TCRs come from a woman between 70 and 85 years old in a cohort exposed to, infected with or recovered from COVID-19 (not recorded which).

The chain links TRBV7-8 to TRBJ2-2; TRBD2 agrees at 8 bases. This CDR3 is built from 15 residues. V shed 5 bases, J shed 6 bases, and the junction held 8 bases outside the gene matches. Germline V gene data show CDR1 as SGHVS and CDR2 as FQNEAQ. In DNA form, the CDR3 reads TGTGCCAGCAGCCCAGGACTAGCTCGGGCCGGGGAGCTGTTTTTT. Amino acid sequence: CASSPGLARAGELFF.

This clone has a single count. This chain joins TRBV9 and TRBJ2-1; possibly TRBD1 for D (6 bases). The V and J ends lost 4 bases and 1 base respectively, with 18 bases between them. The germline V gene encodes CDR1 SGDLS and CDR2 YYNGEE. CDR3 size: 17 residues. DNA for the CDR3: TGTGCCAGCAGCCCCTCAATCAGGGGTTATTCCTACAATGAGCAGTTCTTC. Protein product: CASSPSIRGYSYNEQFF.

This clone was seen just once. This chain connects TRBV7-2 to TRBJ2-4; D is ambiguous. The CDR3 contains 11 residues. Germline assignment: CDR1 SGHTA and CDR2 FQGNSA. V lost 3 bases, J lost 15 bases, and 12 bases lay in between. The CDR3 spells CASSFYRRMYF. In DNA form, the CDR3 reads TGTGCCAGCAGCTTTTACAGACGAATGTACTTC.

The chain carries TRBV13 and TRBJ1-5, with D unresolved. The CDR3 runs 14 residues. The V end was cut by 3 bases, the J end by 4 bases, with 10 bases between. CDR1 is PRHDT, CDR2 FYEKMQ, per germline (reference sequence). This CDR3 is CASSFRGSNQPQHF. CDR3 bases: TGTGCCAGCAGCTTCCGAGGGAGTAATCAGCCCCAGCATTTT.

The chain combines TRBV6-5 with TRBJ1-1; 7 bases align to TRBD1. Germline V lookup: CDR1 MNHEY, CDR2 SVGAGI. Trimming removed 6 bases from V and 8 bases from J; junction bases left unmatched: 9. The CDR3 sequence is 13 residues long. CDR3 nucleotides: TGTGCCAGCAGGAGACAGGGACCGCGGGAAGCTTTCTTT. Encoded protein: CASRRQGPREAFF.

The CDR3 reads CATYAGDTDTQYF. Written as DNA, the CDR3 is TGTGCCACCTACGCGGGGGACACAGATACGCAGTATTTT. The chain carries TRBV28 and TRBJ2-3, with TRBD2 identical over 7 bases. Losses at the gene ends were 10 bases for V and 2 bases for J; bases not matched to a gene: 6. Per the germline V gene, CDR1 is MDHEN and CDR2 is SYDVKM. This CDR3 is built from 13 residues. The entire variable domain, with the rest obtained from reference TRBV28 and TRBJ2-3, is as follows: DVKVTQSSRYLVKRTGEKVFLECVQDMDHENMFWYRQDPGLGLRLIYFSYDVKMKEKGDIPEGYSVSREKKERFSLILESASTNQTSMYLCATYAGDTDTQYFGPGTRLTVL.

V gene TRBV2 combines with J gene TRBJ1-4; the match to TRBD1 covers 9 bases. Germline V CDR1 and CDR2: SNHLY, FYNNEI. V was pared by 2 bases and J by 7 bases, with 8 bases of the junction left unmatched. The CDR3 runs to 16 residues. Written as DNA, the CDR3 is TGTGCCAGCAGTGAACTCAACAGGGGGCGAGGTGAAAAACTGTTTTTT. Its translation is CASSELNRGRGEKLFF.

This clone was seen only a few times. In DNA form, the CDR3 reads TGTGCTAGTGGTTTGGTAGTAGGGGGTATCACAGATACGCAGTATTTT. It encodes CASGLVVGGITDTQYF. The J gene is TRBJ2-3, the V gene TRBV12-5, with a weak D call TRBD1 (6 bases). Germline CDR1 LGHNT, CDR2 FRNRAP. Trimming took off 0 bases at V and 2 bases at J, with 12 bases between the two ends. The CDR3 length is 16 residues.

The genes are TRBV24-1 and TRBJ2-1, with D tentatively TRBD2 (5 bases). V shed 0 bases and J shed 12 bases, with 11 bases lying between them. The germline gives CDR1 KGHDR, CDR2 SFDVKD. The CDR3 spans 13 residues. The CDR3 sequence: CATSDLMGGGQFF. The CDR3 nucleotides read TGTGCCACCAGTGATTTGATGGGCGGAGGGCAGTTCTTC.

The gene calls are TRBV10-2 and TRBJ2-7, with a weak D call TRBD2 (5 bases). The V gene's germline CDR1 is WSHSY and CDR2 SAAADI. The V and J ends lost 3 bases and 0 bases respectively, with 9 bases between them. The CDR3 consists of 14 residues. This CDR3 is CASSDRLASYEQYF. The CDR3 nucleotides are TGCGCCAGCAGTGATCGGCTAGCCTCCTACGAGCAGTACTTC.

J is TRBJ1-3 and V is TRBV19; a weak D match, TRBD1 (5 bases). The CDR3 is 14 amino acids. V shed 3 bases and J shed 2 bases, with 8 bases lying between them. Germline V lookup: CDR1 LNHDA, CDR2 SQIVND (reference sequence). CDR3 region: CASSIDSAGNTIYF. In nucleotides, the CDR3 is TGTGCCAGTAGTATCGACAGTGCTGGAAACACCATATATTTT.

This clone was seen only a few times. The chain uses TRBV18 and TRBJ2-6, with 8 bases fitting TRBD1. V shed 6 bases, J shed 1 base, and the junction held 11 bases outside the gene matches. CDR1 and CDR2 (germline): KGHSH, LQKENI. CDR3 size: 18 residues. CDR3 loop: CASSLFTGGGSGANVLTF. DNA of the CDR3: TGTGCCAGCTCCCTTTTTACAGGGGGAGGATCTGGGGCCAACGTCCTGACTTTC.

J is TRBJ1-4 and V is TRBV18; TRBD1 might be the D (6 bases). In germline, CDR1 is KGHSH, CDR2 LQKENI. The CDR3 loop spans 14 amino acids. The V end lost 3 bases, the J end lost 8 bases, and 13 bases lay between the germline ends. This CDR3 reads CASSPRGHLEKLFF. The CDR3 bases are TGTGCCAGCTCACCCCGGGGACACCTGGAAAAACTGTTTTTT.

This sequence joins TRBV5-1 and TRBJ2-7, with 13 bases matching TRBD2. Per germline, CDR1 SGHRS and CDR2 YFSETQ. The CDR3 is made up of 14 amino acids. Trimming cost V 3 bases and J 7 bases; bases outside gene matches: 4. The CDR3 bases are TGCGCCAGCAGCTCAGGACTAGCGGGAGATGAGCAGTACTTC. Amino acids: CASSSGLAGDEQYF.

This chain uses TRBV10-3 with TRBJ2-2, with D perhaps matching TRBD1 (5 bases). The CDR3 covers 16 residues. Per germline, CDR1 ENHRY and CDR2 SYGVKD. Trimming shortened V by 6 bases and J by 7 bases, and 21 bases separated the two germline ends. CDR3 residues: CAIRDLTKGSNGELFF. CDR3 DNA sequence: TGTGCCATCAGGGATCTAACGAAGGGGTCAAACGGGGAGCTGTTTTTT.

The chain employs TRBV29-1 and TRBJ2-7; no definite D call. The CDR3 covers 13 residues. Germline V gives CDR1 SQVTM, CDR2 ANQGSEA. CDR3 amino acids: CSTLTPPSYEQYF. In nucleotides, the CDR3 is TGCAGTACCTTAACTCCTCCCTCCTACGAGCAGTACTTC.

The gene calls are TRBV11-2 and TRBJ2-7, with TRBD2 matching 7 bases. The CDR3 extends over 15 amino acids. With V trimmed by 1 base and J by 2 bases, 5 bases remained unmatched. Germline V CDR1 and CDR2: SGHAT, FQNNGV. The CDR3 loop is CASSLGTRGPYEQYF. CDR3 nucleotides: TGTGCCAGCAGCTTAGGGACTAGGGGCCCCTACGAGCAGTACTTC.

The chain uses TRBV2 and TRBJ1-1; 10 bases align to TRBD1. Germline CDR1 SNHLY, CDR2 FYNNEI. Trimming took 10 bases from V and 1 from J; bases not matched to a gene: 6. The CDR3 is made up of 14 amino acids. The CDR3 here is CAKARTGGNTEAFF. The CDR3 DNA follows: TGTGCCAAGGCTCGGACAGGGGGGAACACTGAAGCTTTCTTT.

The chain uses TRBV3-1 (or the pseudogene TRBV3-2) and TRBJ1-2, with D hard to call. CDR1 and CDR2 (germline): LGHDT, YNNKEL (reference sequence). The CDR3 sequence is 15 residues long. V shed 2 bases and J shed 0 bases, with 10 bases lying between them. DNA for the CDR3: TGTGCCAGCAGCCAACGTCCCGGAGCTAACTATGGCTACACCTTC. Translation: CASSQRPGANYGYTF.

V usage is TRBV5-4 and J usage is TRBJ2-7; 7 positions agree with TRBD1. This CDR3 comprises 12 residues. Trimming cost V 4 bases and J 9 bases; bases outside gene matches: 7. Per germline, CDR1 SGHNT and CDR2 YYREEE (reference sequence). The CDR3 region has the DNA TGTGCCAGCAGCACGACAGGGTGGAGGCAGTACTTC. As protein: CASSTTGWRQYF.

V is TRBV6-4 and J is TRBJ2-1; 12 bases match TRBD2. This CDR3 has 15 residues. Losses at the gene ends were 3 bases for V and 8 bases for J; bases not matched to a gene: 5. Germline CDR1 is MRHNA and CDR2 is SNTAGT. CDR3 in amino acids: CASSEGLAGLDEQFF. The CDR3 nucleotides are TGTGCCAGCAGTGAAGGACTAGCGGGACTAGATGAGCAGTTCTTC.

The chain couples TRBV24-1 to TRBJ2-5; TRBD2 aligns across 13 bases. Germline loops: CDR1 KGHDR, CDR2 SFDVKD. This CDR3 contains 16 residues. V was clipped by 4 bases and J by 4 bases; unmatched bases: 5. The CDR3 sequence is CATSDPRTSGRETQYF. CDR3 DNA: TGTGCCACCAGTGACCCACGGACTAGCGGGAGAGAGACCCAGTACTTC.

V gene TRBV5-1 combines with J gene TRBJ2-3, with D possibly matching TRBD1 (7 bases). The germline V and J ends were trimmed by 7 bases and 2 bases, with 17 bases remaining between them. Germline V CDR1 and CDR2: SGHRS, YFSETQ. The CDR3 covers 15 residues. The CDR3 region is CASARGGGYTDTQYF. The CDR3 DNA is TGCGCCAGCGCCCGAGGAGGGGGCTACACAGATACGCAGTATTTT.